These 23 T cell receptor beta chains were sequenced from one sample in a study of lymphopenia after photon versus proton radiotherapy. TCRdb's table, derived via immunoSEQ multiplex PCR, lists solely in-frame clones and lacks some. The profile shows about 17,000 clones, around 90% of them singletons. Sequencing used peripheral blood, obtained from a patient treated with photon-based radiotherapy. These receptors were taken from a woman between 40 and 50 years old with cholangiocarcinoma.

The rearrangement joins TRBV27 to TRBJ1-1, with 7 positions matching TRBD1. The CDR3 runs 14 residues. Germline values: CDR1 MNHEY, CDR2 SMNVEV (reference sequence). V shed 6 bases and J 6 bases; nucleotides not matched to a gene: 10. In DNA form, the CDR3 reads TGTGCCAGCAGACGACCGGGACAGAGTCCTGAAGCTTTCTTT. Protein: CASRRPGQSPEAFF.

V gene TRBV4-1 combines with J gene TRBJ2-1, with TRBD2 matching 9 bases. Germline CDR1 MGHRA, CDR2 YSYEKL. The V and J ends lost 0 bases and 6 bases, in that order; junction bases with no gene match: 9. The CDR3 loop spans 17 amino acids. Written as DNA, the CDR3 is TGCGCCAGCAGCCAAGACCTCGCGGGAGGGCGGAGCAATGAGCAGTTCTTC. Its protein is CASSQDLAGGRSNEQFF.

This clone is judged medium-sized (0.01 to 0.1%). The rearrangement joins TRBV7-8 to TRBJ2-3; no clear D. CDR1 is SGHVS and CDR2 is FQNEAQ in the germline V gene. This CDR3 spans 14 amino acids. Trimming removed 4 bases at V and 1 base at J, with 9 bases between. The CDR3 loop is CASSSRLGTDTQYF. The CDR3 DNA is TGTGCCAGCAGCTCCCGGCTCGGCACAGATACGCAGTATTTT.

The V call is TRBV2, the J call TRBJ1-2, with 9 bases matching TRBD1. After removal of 7 bases from V and 9 bases from J, the junction contained 12 bases not matched to a gene. The CDR3 loop spans 14 amino acids. Looked up from germline, CDR1 is SNHLY and CDR2 is FYNNEI. The CDR3 region has the DNA TGTGCCAGCAAATCCGGGACAGGGTCGACTAGCTACACCTTC. This sequence encodes CASKSGTGSTSYTF.

This chain uses TRBV15 with TRBJ2-5; D is ambiguous. Between the trimmed V and J ends, which lost 1 base and 3 bases, there was a span of 6 bases. The germline V gene encodes CDR1 LNHNV and CDR2 YYDKDF (reference sequence). The CDR3 length is 13 residues. CDR3 sequence (DNA): TGTGCCACCAGCAGAGTGCGTGAAGAGACCCAGTACTTC. Translating gives CATSRVREETQYF.

This clone has only one observation. V gene TRBV18 combines with J gene TRBJ2-7; possible D gene TRBD1, 6 bases. V lost 0 bases to trimming and J lost 7 bases, with 16 bases between them. The CDR3 length is 15 residues. The germline gives CDR1 KGHSH, CDR2 LQKENI. Here the CDR3 DNA reads TGTGCCAGCTCACCACCGGGGAGTGGGGGACAAGAGCAGTACTTC. Amino acid sequence: CASSPPGSGGQEQYF.

The chain joins TRBV4-2 to TRBJ1-2, with 7 positions matching TRBD1. V trimming: 4 bases; J trimming: 0 bases; junction bases outside the gene matches: 8. Germline V gene data show CDR1 as LGHNA and CDR2 as YNFKEQ. The CDR3 totals 16 residues. The CDR3 is CASSRGQDDANYGYTF. CDR3 sequence (DNA): TGTGCCAGCAGCCGCGGACAGGACGACGCTAACTATGGCTACACCTTC.

This clone was recorded only once. The rearrangement links TRBV5-1 to TRBJ2-2, with 8 nucleotides matching TRBD2. V shed 0 bases, J shed 7 bases, and the junction held 5 bases outside the gene matches. The germline V gene encodes CDR1 SGHRS and CDR2 YFSETQ. This CDR3 has 15 amino acids. The CDR3 protein is CASSLAREVVGELFF. The CDR3 DNA is TGCGCCAGCAGCTTGGCGCGGGAGGTGGTCGGGGAGCTGTTTTTT. Filled out from reference TRBV5-1 and TRBJ2-2, the complete variable domain reads KAGVTQTPRYLIKTRGQQVTLSCSPISGHRSVSWYQQTPGQGLQFLFEYFSETQRNKGNFPGRFSGRQFSNSRSEMNVSTLELGDSALYLCASSLAREVVGELFFGEGSRLTVL.

This clone was recorded once. The chain links TRBV25-1 to TRBJ1-1; D gene unclear. Looked up from germline, CDR1 is MGHDK and CDR2 is SYGVNS. The germline V and J ends were trimmed by 3 bases and 9 bases, with 17 bases remaining between them. The CDR3 is 14 amino acids. The chain's CDR3 is CASSDPTTAPKAFF. For the CDR3, the DNA is TGTGCCAGCAGTGACCCCACCACCGCTCCCAAAGCTTTCTTT. Variable domain in full (rest from reference TRBV25-1 and TRBJ1-1): EADIYQTPRYLVIGTGKKITLECSQTMGHDKMYWYQQDPGMELHLIHYSYGVNSTEKGDLSSESTVSRIRTEHFPLTLESARPSHTSQYLCASSDPTTAPKAFFGQGTRLTVV.

The J gene is TRBJ2-4, the V gene TRBV18; 9 nucleotides align to TRBD2. The germline gives CDR1 KGHSH, CDR2 LQKENI. The CDR3 is made up of 14 amino acids. V lost 3 bases, J lost 6 bases, and 3 bases stayed unmatched. The CDR3 nucleotides read TGTGCCAGCTCACCCGCGGGGGGGGTAAACATTCAGTACTTC. Amino acids: CASSPAGGVNIQYF.

The chain uses TRBV6-5 and TRBJ1-1; a weak D match, TRBD1 (5 bases). V was trimmed by 3 bases and J by 0 bases, leaving 14 bases between them. This CDR3 has 16 residues. Germline assignment: CDR1 MNHEY and CDR2 SVGAGI. The CDR3 bases are TGTGCCAGCAGTTATTACCCGCGGGGCATGAACACTGAAGCTTTCTTT. Translating gives CASSYYPRGMNTEAFF.

This chain joins TRBV7-9 and TRBJ1-5, with D possibly matching TRBD1 (5 bases). This CDR3 has 16 residues. The V end lost 1 base, the J end lost 7 bases, and 17 bases lay between the germline ends. CDR1 SEHNR and CDR2 FQNEAQ come from the germline V gene (reference sequence). The CDR3 spells CASSLDSRGGRQPQHF. The CDR3 nucleotides read TGTGCCAGCAGCTTAGATAGTAGGGGCGGGCGGCAGCCCCAGCATTTT.

This rearrangement joins TRBV9 to TRBJ2-7; weak D call: TRBD2 (5 bases). V lost 0 bases, J lost 2 bases, and 15 bases lay in between. Germline V gives CDR1 SGDLS, CDR2 YYNGEE. The CDR3 loop spans 16 amino acids. The CDR3 region has the DNA TGTGCCAGCAGCGTAGCGGGCGGAGGTTCGGCCTACGAGCAGTACTTC. As protein: CASSVAGGGSAYEQYF.

The chain employs TRBV9 and TRBJ1-6, with D tentatively TRBD1 (6 bases). There are 15 residues in the CDR3. From germline, CDR1 is SGDLS and CDR2 YYNGEE. The V end lost 0 bases, the J end lost 7 bases, and 11 bases lay between the germline ends. As DNA, the CDR3 is TGTGCCAGCAGCGTAGAGGCAGGGGTCAATTCACCCCTCCACTTT. As protein: CASSVEAGVNSPLHF.

This clone has only one observation. The V gene is TRBV5-1, the J gene TRBJ2-7; D could derive from TRBD1 or TRBD2 (5 bases each). Germline CDR1 and CDR2: SGHRS and YFSETQ. V lost 4 bases, J lost 0 bases, and 14 bases lay in between. This CDR3 spans 15 amino acids. CDR3 bases: TGCGCCAGCAGCCGGGACGTTTGGAGCTCCTACGAGCAGTACTTC. It translates to CASSRDVWSSYEQYF.

V is TRBV4-3 and J is TRBJ2-7; 8 nucleotides line up with TRBD2. V lost 0 bases, J lost 2 bases, and 6 bases stayed unmatched. This CDR3 spans 16 amino acids. Germline values: CDR1 LGHNA, CDR2 YSLEER. The chain's CDR3 is CASSQDIAGGAYEQYF. CDR3 nucleotides: TGCGCCAGCAGCCAAGATATCGCGGGGGGAGCCTACGAGCAGTACTTC.

For this clone: At one end, the junction sequence differs from germline, possibly due to a read error. The genes are TRBV7-6 and TRBJ2-1; 10 bases agree with TRBD2. Germline V gene lookup returns CDR1 SGHVS and CDR2 FNYEAQ. The CDR3 has 13 amino acids. DNA of the CDR3: TGTGCCAGCAGCCTAGCGGGGGACAATGAGCAGTTCTTC. Protein product: CASSLAGDNEQFF.

This chain uses TRBV2 with TRBJ2-1; 8 bases line up with TRBD2. V lost 7 bases, J lost 10 bases, and 12 bases stayed unmatched. The CDR3 has 14 residues. Germline CDR1 and CDR2: SNHLY and FYNNEI. The CDR3 loop reads CASNPGLGGREQFF. The CDR3 DNA follows: TGTGCCAGCAATCCGGGACTAGGGGGTAGGGAGCAGTTCTTC. Based on the CDR3 plus reference TRBV2 and TRBJ2-1, the full variable domain is EPEVTQTPSHQVTQMGQEVILRCVPISNHLYFYWYRQILGQKVEFLVSFYNNEISEKSEIFDDQFSVERPDGSNFTLKIRSTKLEDSAMYFCASNPGLGGREQFFGPGTRLTVL.

This chain uses TRBV6-6 with TRBJ1-1; no reliable D call. CDR3 length: 14 amino acids. CDR1 and CDR2 from the germline V gene are MNHNY and SVGAGI (reference sequence). The V end lost 2 bases, the J end lost 0 bases, and 7 bases lay between the germline ends. CDR3 amino acids: CASSYDRMNTEAFF. The CDR3 DNA reads as TGTGCCAGCAGTTACGACCGAATGAACACTGAAGCTTTCTTT.

This chain links TRBV18 with TRBJ1-4, with a tentative D call TRBD1 (5 bases). The V and J ends lost 3 bases and 4 bases respectively, with 15 bases between them. The CDR3 extends over 16 amino acids. CDR1 is KGHSH, CDR2 LQKENI, per germline. CDR3 sequence: CASSPEPRQINEKLFF. The CDR3 coding sequence is TGTGCCAGCTCACCCGAACCTAGACAGATTAATGAAAAACTGTTTTTT.

V is TRBV18 and J is TRBJ2-7; TRBD1 might be the D (6 bases). V was trimmed by 2 bases and J by 5 bases, leaving 19 bases between them. CDR1 KGHSH and CDR2 LQKENI come from the germline V gene. The CDR3 is made up of 16 amino acids. Here the CDR3 reads CASSPVLGQGSHEQYF. Written as DNA, the CDR3 is TGTGCCAGCTCACCAGTCCTCGGTCAGGGGAGCCACGAGCAGTACTTC.

The chain couples TRBV5-1 to TRBJ2-2, with TRBD2 identical over 10 bases. J was trimmed by 0 bases and V by 1 base; bases with no gene match: 0. The CDR3 has 16 residues. Germline CDR1 SGHRS, CDR2 YFSETQ. The CDR3: CASSLTSGTNTGELFF. CDR3 in DNA: TGCGCCAGCAGCTTGACTAGCGGGACGAACACCGGGGAGCTGTTTTTT. Full variable domain (missing parts from reference TRBV5-1 and TRBJ2-2): KAGVTQTPRYLIKTRGQQVTLSCSPISGHRSVSWYQQTPGQGLQFLFEYFSETQRNKGNFPGRFSGRQFSNSRSEMNVSTLELGDSALYLCASSLTSGTNTGELFFGEGSRLTVL.

To note about this clone: Relative to the germline gene, one junction end is altered; a read error may explain this. The CDR3 DNA follows: TGTGCCAGCAGCCAACCCCCTCAATTT. Translation: CASSQPPQF. The chain joins TRBV9 to TRBJ1-4; no reliable D call. The CDR3 extends over 9 amino acids. Germline V gives CDR1 SGDLS, CDR2 YYNGEE.